The source of this TCR beta chain is a study of blood T cells in healthy people across ages. Study observations and caveats: It was not possible, with unsorted PBMCs, to conclusively compare naive and antigen-experienced cells.

V was clipped by 5 bases and J by 5 bases, with 10 bases between them. The length of the CDR3 is 13 residues. CDR1 and CDR2 from the germline V gene are MNHEY and SVGAGI. Per-sample yields of isolated PBMCs were at least 6.5 million. This clonotype occurred many times. What it binds is not known. Primed by a sample-barcoded 5' primer and a J-beta primer mix, a second PCR proceeded for about 7 to 11 cycles. TCRdb re-derived calls from the 5' RACE reads in MiXCR, one entry per CDR3 protein. This sample carries about 670,000 distinct CDR3 sequences, under 65% of them seen once, and the ten largest clones take approximately 13%.

The chain links TRBV6-5 to TRBJ2-1; no clear D. Sequencing input: blood. This clonotype was obtained from a woman of 80 years or more in good health. The CDR3 region is CASSDTVNNEQFF. CDR3 bases: TGTGCCAGCAGTGACACGGTAAACAATGAGCAGTTCTTC.